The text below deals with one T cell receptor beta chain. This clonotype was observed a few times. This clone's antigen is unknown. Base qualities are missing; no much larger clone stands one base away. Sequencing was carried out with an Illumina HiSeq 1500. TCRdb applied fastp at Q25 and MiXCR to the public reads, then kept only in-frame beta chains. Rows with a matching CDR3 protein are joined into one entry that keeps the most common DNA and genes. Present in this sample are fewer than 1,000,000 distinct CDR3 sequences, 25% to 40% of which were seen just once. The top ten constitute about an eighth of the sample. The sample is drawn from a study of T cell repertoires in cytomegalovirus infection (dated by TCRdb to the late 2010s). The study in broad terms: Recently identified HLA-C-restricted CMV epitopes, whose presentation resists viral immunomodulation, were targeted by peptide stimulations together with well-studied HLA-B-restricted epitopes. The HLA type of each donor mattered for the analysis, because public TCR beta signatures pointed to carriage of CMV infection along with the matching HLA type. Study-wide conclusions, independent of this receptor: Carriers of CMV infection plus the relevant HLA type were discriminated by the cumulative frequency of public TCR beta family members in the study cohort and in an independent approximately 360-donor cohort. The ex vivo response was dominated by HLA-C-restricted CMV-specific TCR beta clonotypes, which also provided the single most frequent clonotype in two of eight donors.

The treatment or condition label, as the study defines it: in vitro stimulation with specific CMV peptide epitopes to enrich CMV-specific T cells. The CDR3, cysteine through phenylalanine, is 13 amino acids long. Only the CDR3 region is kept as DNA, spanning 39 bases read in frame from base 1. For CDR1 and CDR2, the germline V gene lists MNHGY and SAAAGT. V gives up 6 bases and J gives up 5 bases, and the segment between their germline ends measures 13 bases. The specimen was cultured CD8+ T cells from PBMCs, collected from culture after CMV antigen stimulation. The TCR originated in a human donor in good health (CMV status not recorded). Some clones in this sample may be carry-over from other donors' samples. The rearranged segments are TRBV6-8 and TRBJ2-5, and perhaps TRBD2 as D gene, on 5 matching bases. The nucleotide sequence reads TGTGCCAGCAGGGATGTCGGGGTGGAGACCCAGTACTTC. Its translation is CASRDVGVETQYF.